The 29 T cell receptor beta chains below come from one sample, sequenced in a study of blood T cell repertoires in COVID-19. TCRdb keeps only in-frame clones here, not all; method: immunoSEQ multiplex PCR. The table lists some 150,000 clones, 80% to 90% of them singletons. Sequenced sample: peripheral blood. The receptors here all came from a woman aged 55 to 70 who had recovered from COVID-19.

The gene calls are TRBV5-1 and TRBJ2-3; 8 bases are shared with TRBD2. The trim removed 0 bases at V and 6 bases at J, leaving 6 bases unmatched. Germline CDR1 is SGHRS and CDR2 is YFSETQ. The CDR3 extends over 15 amino acids. The CDR3 DNA reads as TGCGCCAGCAGCTTGGCCATTTCTAGCGGGGATACGCAGTATTTT. This encodes CASSLAISSGDTQYF.

The chain uses TRBV7-2 and TRBJ2-5, with D unclear. The CDR3 covers 14 residues. Germline values: CDR1 SGHTA, CDR2 FQGNSA. V shed 5 bases and J shed 3 bases, with 13 bases lying between them. CDR3: CASSLPAQEETQYF. In DNA, the CDR3 is TGTGCCAGCAGCCTCCCCGCGCAAGAAGAGACCCAGTACTTC.

For this clone: At one end, the junction sequence differs from germline, possibly due to a read error. V and J are TRBV10-1 and TRBJ1-1; possibly TRBD1 for D (5 bases). In germline, CDR1 is WNHNN, CDR2 SYGVQD (reference sequence). CDR3 length equals 14 residues. CDR3 protein: CARSGPGGGTEAFF. Written as DNA, the CDR3 is TGCGCCCGCAGCGGACCGGGGGGAGGCACTGAAGCTTTCTTT.

V and J are TRBV15 and TRBJ1-3; no clear D. The CDR3 covers 16 residues. The V and J ends lost 0 bases and 0 bases respectively, with 9 bases between them. Germline assignment: CDR1 LNHNV and CDR2 YYDKDF (reference sequence). As DNA, the CDR3 is TGTGCCACCAGCAGAGATCTGAGTACCTCTGGAAACACCATATATTTT. Its protein is CATSRDLSTSGNTIYF. Based on the CDR3 plus reference TRBV15 and TRBJ1-3, the full variable domain is DAMVIQNPRYQVTQFGKPVTLSCSQTLNHNVMYWYQQKSSQAPKLLFHYYDKDFNNEADTPDNFQSRRPNTSFCFLDIRSPGLGDTAMYLCATSRDLSTSGNTIYFGEGSWLTVV.

The DNA for the CDR3 is TGTGCCAGTAGTACCTCCGCGGCTGGCTACACCTTC. It is translated as CASSTSAAGYTF. V is TRBV6-2 or TRBV6-3 and J is TRBJ1-2, with D unresolved. The CDR3 contains 12 residues. V lost 9 bases to trimming and J lost 7 bases, with 15 bases between them. Germline assignment: CDR1 MNHEY and CDR2 SVGEGT.

The V call is TRBV30, the J call TRBJ1-3; 7 bases match TRBD1. The CDR3 totals 14 residues. V lost 4 bases and J lost 0; bases outside the gene matches: 3. Germline values: CDR1 GTSNPN, CDR2 SVGIG (reference sequence). The CDR3 region is CAWTGGFSGNTIYF. Written as DNA, the CDR3 is TGTGCCTGGACAGGGGGTTTCTCTGGAAACACCATATATTTT.

This clone has more than one count but fewer than ten. V gene TRBV7-2 combines with J gene TRBJ2-3; 9 bases agree with TRBD1. The CDR3 has 16 amino acids. The trim removed 3 bases at V and 6 bases at J, leaving 10 bases unmatched. Germline CDR1 reads SGHTA; CDR2 reads FQGNSA. CDR3 in amino acids: CASSLGTGSVADTQYF. The CDR3 DNA follows: TGTGCCAGCAGCTTGGGGACAGGGTCCGTGGCGGATACGCAGTATTTT.

The chain links TRBV7-2 to TRBJ2-2, with 9 bases matching TRBD1. V gave up 4 bases and J gave up 4 bases; unmatched junction bases: 10. The CDR3 extends over 17 amino acids. Germline CDR1 SGHTA, CDR2 FQGNSA. This chain's CDR3 is CASSSPYRGRTTGELFF. In DNA, the CDR3 is TGTGCCAGCAGCTCCCCCTACAGGGGGCGGACCACCGGGGAGCTGTTTTTT.

The V gene is TRBV18, the J gene TRBJ2-7; 8 nucleotides align to TRBD1. V shed 9 bases, J shed 3 bases, and the junction held 13 bases outside the gene matches. The CDR3 consists of 15 residues. The germline V gene has CDR1 KGHSH and CDR2 LQKENI. The CDR3 bases are TGTGCCAGTCAACCAGGGACAGGTCCCCTCTACGAGCAGTACTTC. Amino acid sequence: CASQPGTGPLYEQYF.

The chain combines TRBV28 with TRBJ2-5; weak D call: TRBD1 (6 bases). The CDR3 totals 15 residues. Between the trimmed V and J ends, which lost 5 bases and 1 base, there was a span of 14 bases. The germline V gene has CDR1 MDHEN and CDR2 SYDVKM. CDR3 sequence reads: CASSGTYRAQETQYF. As DNA, the CDR3 is TGTGCCAGCAGTGGAACCTACAGGGCCCAAGAGACCCAGTACTTC. The full variable domain, rest sourced from reference TRBV28 and TRBJ2-5, is DVKVTQSSRYLVKRTGEKVFLECVQDMDHENMFWYRQDPGLGLRLIYFSYDVKMKEKGDIPEGYSVSREKKERFSLILESASTNQTSMYLCASSGTYRAQETQYFGPGTRLLVL.

The rearrangement links TRBV19 to TRBJ2-7; 7 bases line up with TRBD1. CDR1 LNHDA and CDR2 SQIVND come from the germline V gene (reference sequence). The V gene end was trimmed by 5 bases and the J gene end by 3 bases; junction bases not matched to a gene: 19. The CDR3 consists of 18 residues. As DNA, the CDR3 is TGTGCCAGTAGTCTCCAACGATCCGGGACAGATCTAATCTACGAGCAGTACTTC. This encodes CASSLQRSGTDLIYEQYF.

The chain recombines TRBV27 with TRBJ1-2, with 8 bases aligning to TRBD1. With 5 bases clipped from V and 4 bases from J, the junction kept 9 bases outside the gene matches. The CDR3 totals 15 residues. CDR1 and CDR2 from the germline V gene are MNHEY and SMNVEV (reference sequence). The DNA of the CDR3 is TGTGCCAGCAGTCCCCGGCCACAGGGGGGCTATGGCTACACCTTC. Translating it yields CASSPRPQGGYGYTF.

The chain combines TRBV12-3 or TRBV12-4 with TRBJ1-4; TRBD1 aligns across 9 bases. This CDR3 has 13 residues. Unmatched junction bases numbered 1, after V lost 3 bases and J lost 8 bases. DNA for the CDR3: TGTGCCAGCAGTTTTGGACAGGGGGAAAAACTGTTTTTT. Translation: CASSFGQGEKLFF.

The chain has TRBV7-3 and TRBJ2-1, with 8 positions matching TRBD1. In germline, CDR1 is SGHTA, CDR2 FQGTGA. V gave up 1 base and J gave up 4 bases; unmatched junction bases: 0. This CDR3 has 14 residues. CDR3 bases: TGTGCCAGCAGCTTAAACAGGGGGTACAATGAGCAGTTCTTC. Protein: CASSLNRGYNEQFF. The whole variable domain, remainder taken from reference TRBV7-3 and TRBJ2-1, is GAGVSQTPSNKVTEKGKYVELRCDPISGHTALYWYRQSLGQGPEFLIYFQGTGAADDSGLPNDRFFAVRPEGSVSTLKIQRTERGDSAVYLCASSLNRGYNEQFFGPGTRLTVL.

This clone was found once. This chain links TRBV29-1 with TRBJ2-7; TRBD1 might be the D (6 bases). The germline CDR1 and CDR2 sequences are SQVTM and ANQGSEA. This CDR3 contains 14 residues. With 6 bases removed from V and 0 bases from J, the gap between germline ends came to 15 bases. CDR3 loop: CSVRGGRSSYEQYF. In nucleotides, the CDR3 is TGCAGCGTGCGAGGGGGACGGAGCTCCTACGAGCAGTACTTC.

This sequence joins TRBV10-3 and TRBJ1-5; the D is unclear. Germline values: CDR1 ENHRY, CDR2 SYGVKD. V dropped 3 bases and J dropped 4 bases, with 10 bases sitting between them. This CDR3 spans 14 amino acids. The DNA of the CDR3 is TGTGCCATCAGTGAAGGGTCGGGGAATCAGCCCCAGCATTTT. It codes for CAISEGSGNQPQHF.

CDR3 loop: CASRQVDYGYTF. CDR3 in DNA: TGTGCCAGCCGGCAGGTCGACTATGGCTACACCTTC. This chain uses TRBV6-5 with TRBJ1-2; D gene ambiguous. The CDR3 has 12 residues. CDR1 MNHEY and CDR2 SVGAGI come from the germline V gene. The ends were cut back, 8 bases at V and 3 bases at J, with 10 bases in the middle.

V usage is TRBV10-3 and J usage is TRBJ1-3; D uncertain. The CDR3 is 14 amino acids. Trimming took 4 bases from V and 0 from J, leaving 7 bases between them. The germline CDR1 and CDR2 sequences are ENHRY and SYGVKD. In DNA form, the CDR3 reads TGTGCCATCAGTGGACTGGACTCTGGAAACACCATATATTTT. Encoded protein: CAISGLDSGNTIYF.

This chain connects TRBV2 to TRBJ2-2, with a weak D call TRBD2 (5 bases). Per the germline V gene, CDR1 is SNHLY and CDR2 is FYNNEI. Trimming stripped 1 base from V and 6 bases from J, with 12 bases between. The CDR3 runs to 15 residues. CDR3 sequence: CASSEERLGAGELFF. The CDR3 nucleotides read TGTGCCAGCAGTGAAGAGCGGCTTGGGGCCGGGGAGCTGTTTTTT.

This clone was observed a few times. The chain employs TRBV5-8 and TRBJ1-1; D is uncertain. This CDR3 comprises 14 residues. Germline CDR1 reads SGHTS; CDR2 reads YDEGEE. The germline V and J ends were trimmed by 0 bases and 3 bases, with 9 bases remaining between them. The CDR3 DNA is TGTGCCAGCAGCTTGGGGCGAGGCGACACTGAAGCTTTCTTT. Residues: CASSLGRGDTEAFF.

This sequence joins TRBV2 and TRBJ1-1; TRBD1 agrees at 7 bases. The trim removed 6 bases at V and 5 bases at J, leaving 15 bases unmatched. The CDR3 runs 16 residues. From germline, CDR1 is SNHLY and CDR2 FYNNEI. The CDR3 DNA sequence: TGTGCCAGCAGGGGACAGCTCACATATGCGAGGACTGAAGCTTTCTTT. Translating gives CASRGQLTYARTEAFF.

The gene calls are TRBV5-1 and TRBJ1-3, with 9 bases fitting TRBD1. Germline V gives CDR1 SGHRS, CDR2 YFSETQ. Trimming at V came to 4 bases and at J to 3 bases, leaving 5 bases not matched to a gene. The CDR3 has 15 amino acids. CDR3 in amino acids: CASSLDRGNGNTIYF. As DNA, the CDR3 is TGCGCCAGCAGCCTGGACAGGGGTAATGGAAACACCATATATTTT.

The gene calls are TRBV3-1 (or the pseudogene TRBV3-2) and TRBJ1-2; maybe TRBD1 (6 bases). This CDR3 is 14 amino acids long. The V end was cut by 4 bases, the J end by 4 bases, with 13 bases between. Germline assignment: CDR1 LGHDT and CDR2 YNNKEL (reference sequence). The chain's CDR3 is CASSLTGLAYGYTF. CDR3 nucleotide sequence: TGTGCCAGCAGCCTTACAGGGCTCGCCTATGGCTACACCTTC.

The V and J genes are TRBV19 and TRBJ2-1; 8 bases match TRBD2. V was pared by 4 bases and J by 4 bases, with 9 bases of the junction left unmatched. Per germline, CDR1 LNHDA and CDR2 SQIVND (reference sequence). The CDR3 spans 16 residues. CDR3 in DNA: TGTGCCAGTAGTAGCCTTGCGGGGGGCCATTACAATGAGCAGTTCTTC. Protein product: CASSSLAGGHYNEQFF.

Comment on this clone: The sample holds other DNA sequences that translate to the same CDR3. The chain employs TRBV28 and TRBJ1-5, with no clear D. The CDR3 totals 12 residues. V shed 6 bases and J shed 2 bases, with 5 bases lying between them. Germline CDR1 reads MDHEN; CDR2 reads SYDVKM. The CDR3 region has the DNA TGTGCCAGCAGGGGAGGCAATCAGCCCCAGCATTTT. Encoded protein: CASRGGNQPQHF. The whole variable domain, remainder taken from reference TRBV28 and TRBJ1-5, is DVKVTQSSRYLVKRTGEKVFLECVQDMDHENMFWYRQDPGLGLRLIYFSYDVKMKEKGDIPEGYSVSREKKERFSLILESASTNQTSMYLCASRGGNQPQHFGDGTRLSIL.

This clone showed up just once. The V call is TRBV12-3 or TRBV12-4, the J call TRBJ1-2; tentatively, D is TRBD1 (6 bases). Trimming stripped 4 bases from V and 7 bases from J, with 10 bases between. This CDR3 region has 12 residues. The CDR3 loop reads CASSWTEGGYTF. The CDR3 DNA reads TGTGCCAGCAGTTGGACAGAGGGTGGCTACACCTTC.

The chain uses TRBV19 and TRBJ1-1, with no clear D. CDR3 length: 12 residues. The germline V gene has CDR1 LNHDA and CDR2 SQIVND (reference sequence). Trimming pared 10 bases from V and 1 base from J, leaving 10 bases between. The DNA of the CDR3 is TGTGCCACTATTTATGGGAACACTGAAGCTTTCTTT. The encoded protein is CATIYGNTEAFF. Complete variable domain (other parts from reference TRBV19 and TRBJ1-1): DGGITQSPKYLFRKEGQNVTLSCEQNLNHDAMYWYRQDPGQGLRLIYYSQIVNDFQKGDIAEGYSVSREKKESFPLTVTSAQKNPTAFYLCATIYGNTEAFFGQGTRLTVV.

The V call is TRBV15, the J call TRBJ1-2; possible D gene TRBD1, 6 bases. Germline V lookup: CDR1 LNHNV, CDR2 YYDKDF (reference sequence). The CDR3 covers 14 residues. V was pared by 3 bases and J by 1 base, with 9 bases between. CDR3 coding DNA: TGTGCCACCAGCAGGAGACAGGTTAACTATGGCTACACCTTC. Translation gives CATSRRQVNYGYTF.

The CDR3 reads CASSLTDYGYTF. The CDR3 DNA sequence: TGTGCCAGCAGTTTAACAGACTATGGCTACACCTTC. V is TRBV28 and J is TRBJ1-2, with no clear D. Germline V gene data show CDR1 as MDHEN and CDR2 as SYDVKM. The germline V and J ends were trimmed by 2 bases and 3 bases, with 4 bases remaining between them. The CDR3 has 12 residues.